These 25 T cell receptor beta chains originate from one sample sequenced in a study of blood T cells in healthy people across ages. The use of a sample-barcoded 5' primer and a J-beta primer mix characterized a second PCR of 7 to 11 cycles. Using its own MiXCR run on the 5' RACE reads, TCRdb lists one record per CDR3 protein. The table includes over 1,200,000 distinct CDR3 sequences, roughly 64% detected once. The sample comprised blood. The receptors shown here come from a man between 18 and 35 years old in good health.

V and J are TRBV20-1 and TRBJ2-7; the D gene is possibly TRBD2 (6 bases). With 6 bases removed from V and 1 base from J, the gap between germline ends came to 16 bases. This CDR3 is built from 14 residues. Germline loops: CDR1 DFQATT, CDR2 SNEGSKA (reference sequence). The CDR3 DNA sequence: TGCAGTGCCGAGGGTTGGGGGGAATCCTACGAGCAGTACTTC. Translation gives CSAEGWGESYEQYF.

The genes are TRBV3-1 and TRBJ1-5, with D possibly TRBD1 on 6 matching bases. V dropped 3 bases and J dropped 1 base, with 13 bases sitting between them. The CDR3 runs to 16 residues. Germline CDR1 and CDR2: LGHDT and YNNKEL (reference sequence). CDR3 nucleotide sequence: TGTGCCAGCAGCCAGTCAGGGGCGGAAAGCAATCAGCCCCAGCATTTT. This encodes CASSQSGAESNQPQHF.

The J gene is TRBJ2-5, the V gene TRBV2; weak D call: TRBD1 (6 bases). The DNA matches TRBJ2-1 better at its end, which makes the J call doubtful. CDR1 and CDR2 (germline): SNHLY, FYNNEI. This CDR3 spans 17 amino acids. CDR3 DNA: TGTGCCAGCAGTGTCAGGGGCAGAAAGAGCGGACAAGAGACCCAGTTCTTC. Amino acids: CASSVRGRKSGQETQFF.

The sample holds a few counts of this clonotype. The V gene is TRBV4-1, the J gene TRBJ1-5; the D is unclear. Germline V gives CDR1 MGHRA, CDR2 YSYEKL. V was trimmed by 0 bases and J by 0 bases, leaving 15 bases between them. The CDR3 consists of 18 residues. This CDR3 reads CASSQDRPAGYSNQPQHF. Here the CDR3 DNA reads TGCGCCAGCAGCCAAGATCGGCCAGCTGGATATAGCAATCAGCCCCAGCATTTT.

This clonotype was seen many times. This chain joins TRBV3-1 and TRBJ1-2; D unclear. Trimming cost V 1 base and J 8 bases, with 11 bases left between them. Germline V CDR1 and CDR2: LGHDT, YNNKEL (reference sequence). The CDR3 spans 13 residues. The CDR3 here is CASSQGLNGGYTF. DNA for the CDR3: TGTGCCAGCAGCCAAGGTTTAAACGGGGGCTACACCTTC.

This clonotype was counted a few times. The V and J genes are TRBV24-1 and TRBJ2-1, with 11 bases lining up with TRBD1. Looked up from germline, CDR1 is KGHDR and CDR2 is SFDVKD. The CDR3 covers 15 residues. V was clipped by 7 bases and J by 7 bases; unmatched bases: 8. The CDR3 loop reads CATSRGGQGVNEQFF. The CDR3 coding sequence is TGTGCCACCAGCCGGGGGGGACAGGGGGTTAATGAGCAGTTCTTC.

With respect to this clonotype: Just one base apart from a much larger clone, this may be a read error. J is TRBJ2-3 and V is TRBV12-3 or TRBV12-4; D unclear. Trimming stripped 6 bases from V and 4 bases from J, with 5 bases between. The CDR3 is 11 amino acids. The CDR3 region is CASRSADTQYF. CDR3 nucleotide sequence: TGTGCCAGCAGGAGCGCAGATACGCAGTATTTT.

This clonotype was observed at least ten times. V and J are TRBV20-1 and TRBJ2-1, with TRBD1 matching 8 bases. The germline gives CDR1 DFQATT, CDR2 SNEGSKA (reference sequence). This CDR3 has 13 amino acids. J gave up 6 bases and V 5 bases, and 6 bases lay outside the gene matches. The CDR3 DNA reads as TGCAGTGCTCCCTACACAGGGGGCAATGAGCAGTTCTTC. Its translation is CSAPYTGGNEQFF.

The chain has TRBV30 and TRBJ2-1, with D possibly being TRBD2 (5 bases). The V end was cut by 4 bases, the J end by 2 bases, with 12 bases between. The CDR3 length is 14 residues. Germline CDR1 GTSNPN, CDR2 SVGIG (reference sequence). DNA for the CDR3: TGTGCCTGGACCGGCGGGCCCCCCTACAATGAGCAGTTCTTC. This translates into CAWTGGPPYNEQFF.

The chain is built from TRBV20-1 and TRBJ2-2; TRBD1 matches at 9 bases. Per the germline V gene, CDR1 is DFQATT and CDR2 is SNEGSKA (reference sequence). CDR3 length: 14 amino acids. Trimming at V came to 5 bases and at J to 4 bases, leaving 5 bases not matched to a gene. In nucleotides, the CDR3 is TGCAGTGCTGGGGGACAGGGACGCACCGGGGAGCTGTTTTTT. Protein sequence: CSAGGQGRTGELFF.

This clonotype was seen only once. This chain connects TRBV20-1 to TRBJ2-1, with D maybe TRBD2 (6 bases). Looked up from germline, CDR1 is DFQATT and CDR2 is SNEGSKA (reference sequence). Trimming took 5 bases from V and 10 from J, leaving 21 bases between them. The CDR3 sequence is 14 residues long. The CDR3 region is CSAPRGASGPEQFF. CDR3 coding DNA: TGCAGTGCTCCGCGGGGTGCCAGCGGACCGGAGCAGTTCTTC.

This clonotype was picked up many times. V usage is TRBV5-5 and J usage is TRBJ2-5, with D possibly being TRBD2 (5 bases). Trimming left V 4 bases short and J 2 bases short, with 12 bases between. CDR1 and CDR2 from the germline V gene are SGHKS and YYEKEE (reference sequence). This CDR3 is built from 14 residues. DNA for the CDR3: TGTGCCAGCAGCCCCAGACTAATTCAAGAGACCCAGTACTTC. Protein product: CASSPRLIQETQYF.

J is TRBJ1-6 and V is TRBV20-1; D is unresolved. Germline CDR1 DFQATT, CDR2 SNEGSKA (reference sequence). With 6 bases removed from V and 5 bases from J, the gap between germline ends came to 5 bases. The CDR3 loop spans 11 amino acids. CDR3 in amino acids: CSAWNNSPLHF. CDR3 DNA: TGCAGTGCCTGGAATAATTCACCCCTCCACTTT.

The CDR3 loop reads CASSPRTGLDGYTF. In DNA, the CDR3 is TGCGCCAGCAGCCCACGGACAGGGTTGGATGGCTACACCTTC. The rearrangement links TRBV5-1 to TRBJ1-2; TRBD1 matches 8 bases. Losses at the gene ends were 4 bases for V and 6 bases for J; bases not matched to a gene: 8. The CDR3 contains 14 residues. Germline lookup yields CDR1 SGHRS and CDR2 YFSETQ.

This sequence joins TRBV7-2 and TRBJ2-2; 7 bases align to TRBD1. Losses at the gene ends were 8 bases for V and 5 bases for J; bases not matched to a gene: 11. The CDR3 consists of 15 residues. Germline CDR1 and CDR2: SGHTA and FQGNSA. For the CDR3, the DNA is TGTGCCAGCCCCAAAAGGGGGCAGTCTACCGGGGAGCTGTTTTTT. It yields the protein CASPKRGQSTGELFF.

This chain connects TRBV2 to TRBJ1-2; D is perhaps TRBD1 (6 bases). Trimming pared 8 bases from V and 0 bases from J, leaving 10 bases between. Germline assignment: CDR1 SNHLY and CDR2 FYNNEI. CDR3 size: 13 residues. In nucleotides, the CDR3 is TGTGCCAGCGAGGACAGATCTAACTATGGCTACACCTTC. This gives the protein CASEDRSNYGYTF.

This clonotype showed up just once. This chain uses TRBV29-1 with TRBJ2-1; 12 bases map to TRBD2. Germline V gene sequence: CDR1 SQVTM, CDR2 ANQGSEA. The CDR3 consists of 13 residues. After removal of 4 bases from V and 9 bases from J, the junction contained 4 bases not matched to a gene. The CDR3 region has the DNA TGCAGCGTTGCTAGCGGGGGGGCGGGTGAGCAGTTCTTC. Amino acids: CSVASGGAGEQFF.

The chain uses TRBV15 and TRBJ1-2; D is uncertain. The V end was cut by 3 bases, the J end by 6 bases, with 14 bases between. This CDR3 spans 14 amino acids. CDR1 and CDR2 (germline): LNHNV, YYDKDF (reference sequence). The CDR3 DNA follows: TGTGCCACCAGCAGGGTTGGGCGGGGTAATGGCTACACCTTC. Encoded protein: CATSRVGRGNGYTF. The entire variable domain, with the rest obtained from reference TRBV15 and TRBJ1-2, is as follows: DAMVIQNPRYQVTQFGKPVTLSCSQTLNHNVMYWYQQKSSQAPKLLFHYYDKDFNNEADTPDNFQSRRPNTSFCFLDIRSPGLGDTAMYLCATSRVGRGNGYTFGSGTRLTVV.

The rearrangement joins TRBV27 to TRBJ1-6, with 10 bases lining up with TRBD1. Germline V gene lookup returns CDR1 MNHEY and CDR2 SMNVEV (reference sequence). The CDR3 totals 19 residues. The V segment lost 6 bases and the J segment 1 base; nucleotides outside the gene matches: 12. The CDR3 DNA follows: TGTGCCAGCAGCCCAAGACAGGGGGCCGTTGGGTCCTATAATTCACCCCTCCACTTT. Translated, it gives CASSPRQGAVGSYNSPLHF.

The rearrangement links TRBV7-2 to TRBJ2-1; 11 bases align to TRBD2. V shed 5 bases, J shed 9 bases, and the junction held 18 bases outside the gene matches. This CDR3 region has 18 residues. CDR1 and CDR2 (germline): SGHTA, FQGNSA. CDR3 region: CASSILSGLAANGGEQFF. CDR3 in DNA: TGTGCCAGCAGCATCCTCTCGGGACTAGCGGCTAATGGGGGTGAGCAGTTCTTC.

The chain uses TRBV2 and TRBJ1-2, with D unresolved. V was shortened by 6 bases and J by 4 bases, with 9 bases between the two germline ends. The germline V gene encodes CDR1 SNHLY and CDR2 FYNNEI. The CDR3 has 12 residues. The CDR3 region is CASRVSSYGYTF. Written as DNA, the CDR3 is TGTGCCAGCAGGGTATCATCCTATGGCTACACCTTC.

The CDR3 bases are TGTGCCAGCAGAAGGGGACAGGGGGAGAGGGATCAGCCCCAGCATTTT. Protein: CASRRGQGERDQPQHF. The rearrangement joins TRBV27 to TRBJ1-5, with 11 nucleotides matching TRBD1. V lost 6 bases, J lost 5 bases, and 9 bases stayed unmatched. The CDR3 length is 16 residues. Germline V lookup: CDR1 MNHEY, CDR2 SMNVEV (reference sequence).

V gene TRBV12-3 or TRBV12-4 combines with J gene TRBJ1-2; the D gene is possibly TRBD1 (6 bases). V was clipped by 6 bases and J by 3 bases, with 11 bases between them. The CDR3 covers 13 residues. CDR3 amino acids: CASSSNRDYGYTF. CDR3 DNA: TGTGCCAGCAGCTCCAACAGGGACTATGGCTACACCTTC.

CDR3 bases: TGCAGTGCTAGACAATCTGGGACTAGCCGTGGGAATGAGCAGTTCTTC. Translated: CSARQSGTSRGNEQFF. The chain links TRBV20-1 to TRBJ2-1; 9 positions match TRBD2. J lost 7 bases, V lost 2 bases, and 12 bases had no gene match. The CDR3 sequence is 16 residues long. Germline CDR1 DFQATT, CDR2 SNEGSKA (reference sequence).

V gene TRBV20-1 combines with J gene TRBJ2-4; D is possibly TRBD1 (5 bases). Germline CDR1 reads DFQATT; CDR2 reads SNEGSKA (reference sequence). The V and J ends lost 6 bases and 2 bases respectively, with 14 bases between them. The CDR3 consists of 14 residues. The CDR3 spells CSAWGRATKNIQYF. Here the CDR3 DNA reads TGCAGTGCGTGGGGCAGGGCAACCAAAAACATTCAGTACTTC.